Presented here are 19 T cell receptor beta chains from one specimen sequenced in a study of early T cells in non-severe SARS-CoV-2 infection. TCRdb called the 5' RACE reads again in MiXCR, with one record for every CDR3 protein. Among some 59,000 distinct CDR3 sequences listed, 8.7% were seen once. The specimen was whole blood, collected at baseline. The receptors were sampled from an adult who was a healthcare worker with PCR-confirmed SARS-CoV-2 infection or an uninfected control (not recorded which).

The CDR3 DNA sequence: TGTGCCAGCTCACCAGGGCTTGGCGGGGGGAACAATGAGCAGTTCTTC. Protein sequence: CASSPGLGGGNNEQFF. The V and J genes are TRBV18 and TRBJ2-1, with 8 bases identical to TRBD2. Germline values: CDR1 KGHSH, CDR2 LQKENI. CDR3 length equals 16 residues. V was clipped by 2 bases and J by 5 bases; unmatched bases: 8.

The gene calls are TRBV19 and TRBJ1-4; possible D gene TRBD1, 5 bases. The V end was cut by 4 bases, the J end by 8 bases, with 17 bases between. CDR3 length: 15 residues. In germline, CDR1 is LNHDA, CDR2 SQIVND (reference sequence). The CDR3 region is CASSSSPQGWEKLFF. The CDR3 DNA sequence: TGTGCCAGTAGTAGTAGCCCCCAGGGATGGGAAAAACTGTTTTTT.

The sample holds a few counts of this clonotype. The rearrangement uses TRBV29-1 and TRBJ2-4; unclear D gene. V dropped 4 bases and J dropped 8 bases, with 9 bases sitting between them. The CDR3 is made up of 11 amino acids. CDR1 SQVTM and CDR2 ANQGSEA come from the germline V gene. For the CDR3, the DNA is TGCAGCGTTGCGGAGTTGGACATTCAGTACTTC. Translation gives CSVAELDIQYF.

This chain connects TRBV11-3 to TRBJ2-6; D not certain. The CDR3 totals 17 residues. Germline V gene data show CDR1 as SGHNT and CDR2 as YENEEA. V was pared by 4 bases and J by 1 base, with 14 bases between. The CDR3: CASSYRPALSGANVLTF. CDR3 DNA sequence: TGTGCCAGCAGCTACCGCCCCGCTCTATCTGGGGCCAACGTCCTGACTTTC.

This chain links TRBV5-6 with TRBJ2-3; no firm D call. The CDR3 is 12 amino acids. Trimming pared 7 bases from V and 4 bases from J, leaving 10 bases between. Germline V lookup: CDR1 SGHDT, CDR2 YYEEEE. The CDR3 nucleotides are TGTGCCAGCGGTATAGGCGCAGATACGCAGTATTTT. Its translation is CASGIGADTQYF.

The chain couples TRBV9 to TRBJ1-1, with D uncertain. Germline CDR1 SGDLS, CDR2 YYNGEE. CDR3 length equals 15 residues. The V gene lost 5 bases and the J gene lost 1 base, with 15 bases spanning the gap. The CDR3: CASSPTWAGNTEAFF. CDR3 in DNA: TGTGCCAGCAGTCCGACCTGGGCGGGGAACACTGAAGCTTTCTTT.

The chain has TRBV2 and TRBJ1-2; no clear D gene. Germline V gene lookup returns CDR1 SNHLY and CDR2 FYNNEI. V lost 8 bases and J lost 9, with 16 bases in between. CDR3 size: 12 residues. The CDR3 region has the DNA TGTGCCAGCCCCGGCGTGCCGGCCCGCTACACCTTC. It specifies CASPGVPARYTF.

This clonotype has ten or more counts. The V call is TRBV12-3 or TRBV12-4, the J call TRBJ1-2; D is uncertain. The V end was cut by 1 base, the J end by 4 bases, with 7 bases between. This CDR3 is built from 13 residues. The CDR3 sequence: CASSLGRGYGYTF. The CDR3 nucleotides read TGTGCCAGCAGTTTAGGGCGGGGCTATGGCTACACCTTC.

The gene calls are TRBV4-2 and TRBJ2-1; TRBD2 might be the D (6 bases). Looked up from germline, CDR1 is LGHNA and CDR2 is YNFKEQ. The V and J ends lost 10 bases and 0 bases respectively, with 16 bases between them. The CDR3 is 15 residues long. This CDR3 reads CATSGSVSSYNEQFF. Written as DNA, the CDR3 is TGTGCCACCTCCGGGAGCGTAAGCTCCTACAATGAGCAGTTCTTC.

This chain joins TRBV2 and TRBJ2-7; the D gene is possibly TRBD1 (5 bases). Germline lookup yields CDR1 SNHLY and CDR2 FYNNEI. The CDR3 length is 13 residues. V was trimmed by 4 bases and J by 0 bases, leaving 7 bases between them. The CDR3 here is CASSGQNSYEQYF. CDR3 coding DNA: TGTGCCAGCAGTGGACAGAACTCCTACGAGCAGTACTTC.

This clonotype was counted a few times. The rearrangement links TRBV29-1 to TRBJ2-5; no reliable D call. From germline, CDR1 is SQVTM and CDR2 ANQGSEA. V dropped 2 bases and J dropped 5 bases, with 15 bases sitting between them. This CDR3 has 14 residues. CDR3 loop: CSVEPTASVETQYF. In nucleotides, the CDR3 is TGCAGCGTTGAACCCACGGCCAGTGTGGAGACCCAGTACTTC.

Ten or more counts support this clonotype. The rearrangement joins TRBV13 to TRBJ2-4, with D possibly being TRBD2 (6 bases). Looked up from germline, CDR1 is PRHDT and CDR2 is FYEKMQ (reference sequence). The V and J ends lost 5 bases and 12 bases respectively, with 17 bases between them. This CDR3 is built from 13 residues. The CDR3 coding sequence is TGTGCCAGCAGCACCGGGACTCAAGGAAGTCAGTACTTC. Amino acids: CASSTGTQGSQYF.

This rearrangement joins TRBV29-1 to TRBJ2-1; TRBD2 might be the D (6 bases). The CDR3 consists of 13 residues. CDR1 is SQVTM and CDR2 is ANQGSEA in the germline V gene. V gave up 6 bases and J gave up 4 bases, with 13 bases separating them. CDR3 residues: CSVAGLLYNEQFF. The DNA of the CDR3 is TGCAGCGTAGCGGGCCTACTTTACAATGAGCAGTTCTTC.

Only a few counts were recorded for this clonotype. The chain employs TRBV6-5 and TRBJ2-5; a possible D gene is TRBD2 (5 bases). This CDR3 is 13 amino acids long. In germline, CDR1 is MNHEY, CDR2 SVGAGI. Trimming removed 6 bases from V and 4 bases from J, with 12 bases in between. The CDR3 nucleotides are TGTGCCAGCAGCCCTACTAGTCCAGAGACCCAGTACTTC. Translated: CASSPTSPETQYF.

This clonotype was detected a few times. The chain combines TRBV12-3 or TRBV12-4 with TRBJ1-1, with a weak D call TRBD1 (5 bases). This CDR3 comprises 17 residues. V was clipped by 2 bases and J by 4 bases, with 20 bases between them. CDR3 amino acids: CASSLPPGGGGGTEAFF. The CDR3 coding sequence is TGTGCCAGCAGTTTACCCCCTGGTGGGGGAGGAGGCACTGAAGCTTTCTTT.

This clonotype was picked up many times. V and J are TRBV19 and TRBJ1-4; perhaps TRBD1 as D (6 bases). The CDR3 is made up of 14 amino acids. Germline V gene sequence: CDR1 LNHDA, CDR2 SQIVND (reference sequence). V was cut by 6 bases and J by 8 bases, with 16 bases left in between. The CDR3 spells CASRTGTLGEKLFF. DNA of the CDR3: TGTGCCAGTAGAACAGGGACACTGGGAGAAAAACTGTTTTTT.

The chain uses TRBV11-3 and TRBJ2-1, with D maybe TRBD2 (6 bases). In germline, CDR1 is SGHNT, CDR2 YENEEA. The CDR3 extends over 14 amino acids. Trimming pared 5 bases from V and 5 bases from J, leaving 13 bases between. The CDR3 DNA reads TGTGCCAGCAGCGCCCGGGACTGGAACAATGAGCAGTTCTTC. Translation gives CASSARDWNNEQFF.

In regard to this clonotype: One end of the junction does not line up with germline, which may come from a read error. The chain uses TRBV20-1 and TRBJ2-4; D not resolved. In germline, CDR1 is DFQATT, CDR2 SNEGSKA (reference sequence). The CDR3 totals 10 residues. This CDR3 reads CSVPGNIQYF. The CDR3 DNA reads as TGTTCAGTGCCAGGAAACATTCAGTACTTC.

The rearrangement joins TRBV12-3 or TRBV12-4 to TRBJ1-1; a possible D gene is TRBD1 (6 bases). The CDR3 spans 14 residues. V gave up 7 bases and J gave up 0 bases, with 12 bases separating them. CDR3 DNA sequence: TGTGCCAGCATCTTGGGGGGCCTGAACACTGAAGCTTTCTTT. It translates to CASILGGLNTEAFF.